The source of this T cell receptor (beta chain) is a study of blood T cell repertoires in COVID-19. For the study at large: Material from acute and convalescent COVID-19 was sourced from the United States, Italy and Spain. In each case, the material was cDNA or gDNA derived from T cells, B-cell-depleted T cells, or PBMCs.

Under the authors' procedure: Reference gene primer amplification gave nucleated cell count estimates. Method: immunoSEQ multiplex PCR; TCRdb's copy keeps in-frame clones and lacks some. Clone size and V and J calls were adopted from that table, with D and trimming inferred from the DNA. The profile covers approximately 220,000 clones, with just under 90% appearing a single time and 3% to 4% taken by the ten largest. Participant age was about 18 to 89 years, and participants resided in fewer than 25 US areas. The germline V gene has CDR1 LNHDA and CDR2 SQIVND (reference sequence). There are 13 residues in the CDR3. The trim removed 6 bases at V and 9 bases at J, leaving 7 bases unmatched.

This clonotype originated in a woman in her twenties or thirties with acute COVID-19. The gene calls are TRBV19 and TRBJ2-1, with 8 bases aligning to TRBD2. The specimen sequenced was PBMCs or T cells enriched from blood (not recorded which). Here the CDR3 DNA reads TGTGCCAGTAGCCCGGGGGGGGGCAGTGAGCAGTTCTTC. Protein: CASSPGGGSEQFF.